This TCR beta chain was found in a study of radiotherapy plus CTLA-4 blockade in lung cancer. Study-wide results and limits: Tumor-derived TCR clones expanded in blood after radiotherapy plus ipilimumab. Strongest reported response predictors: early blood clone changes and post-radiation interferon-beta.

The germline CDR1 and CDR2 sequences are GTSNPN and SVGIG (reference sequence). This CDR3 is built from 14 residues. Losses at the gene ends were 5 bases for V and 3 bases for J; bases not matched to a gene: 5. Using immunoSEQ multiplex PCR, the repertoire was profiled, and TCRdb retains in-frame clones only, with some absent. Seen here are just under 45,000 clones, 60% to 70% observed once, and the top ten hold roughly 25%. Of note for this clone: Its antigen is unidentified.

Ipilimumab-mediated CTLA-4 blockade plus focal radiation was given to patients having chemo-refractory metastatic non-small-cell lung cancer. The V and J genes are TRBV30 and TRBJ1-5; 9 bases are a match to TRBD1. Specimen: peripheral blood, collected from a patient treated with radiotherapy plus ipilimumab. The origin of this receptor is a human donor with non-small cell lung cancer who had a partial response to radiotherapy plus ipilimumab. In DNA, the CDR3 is TGTGCCTGGGAAAACAGGGGGCCCAATCAGCCCCAGCATTTT. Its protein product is CAWENRGPNQPQHF.